These 32 T cell receptor beta chains share one sample of origin, sequenced in a study of PD-L1 blockade in urothelial cancer. The protocol was immunoSEQ multiplex PCR, while the TCRdb copy is restricted to in-frame clones and leaves out a portion. The sample shows approximately 67,000 clones, about 90% of them seen only once. Time point meaning: pretreatment peripheral blood. This specimen was PBMCs, taken around atezolizumab (anti-PD-L1) treatment. The receptors here all came from a man aged 55 to 70 with urothelial cancer.

The J gene is TRBJ2-4, the V gene TRBV30; no clear D. Germline CDR1 GTSNPN, CDR2 SVGIG (reference sequence). V lost 0 bases to trimming and J lost 6 bases, with 6 bases between them. The CDR3 is 12 amino acids. The CDR3 sequence is CAWSVLGNIQYF. The CDR3 DNA is TGTGCCTGGAGTGTACTCGGAAACATTCAGTACTTC.

The table lists this clone with a count of one. The chain carries TRBV11-3 and TRBJ2-7; no reliable D call. CDR3 length: 16 amino acids. Germline values: CDR1 SGHNT, CDR2 YENEEA. V shed 5 bases and J shed 7 bases, with 24 bases lying between them. CDR3: CASSLNSLFSLREQYF. The CDR3 DNA reads TGTGCCAGCAGCCTAAACTCATTATTCTCTCTGCGTGAGCAGTACTTC.

The chain combines TRBV5-1 with TRBJ2-5; TRBD1 agrees at 10 bases. This CDR3 has 16 amino acids. Germline CDR1 is SGHRS and CDR2 is YFSETQ. J lost 5 bases, V lost 4 bases, and 11 bases had no gene match. CDR3 amino acids: CASSPGGTGAGETQYF. CDR3 DNA: TGCGCCAGCAGCCCGGGAGGGACAGGGGCTGGGGAGACCCAGTACTTC. The complete variable domain, with remaining parts taken from reference TRBV5-1 and TRBJ2-5, reads KAGVTQTPRYLIKTRGQQVTLSCSPISGHRSVSWYQQTPGQGLQFLFEYFSETQRNKGNFPGRFSGRQFSNSRSEMNVSTLELGDSALYLCASSPGGTGAGETQYFGPGTRLLVL.

The CDR3 DNA follows: TGTGCCAGCAGTGGCGGCACAATAGATCAGCCCCAGCATTTT. Amino acid sequence: CASSGGTIDQPQHF. The V gene is TRBV6-6, the J gene TRBJ1-5; no clear D gene. The germline V gene has CDR1 MNHNY and CDR2 SVGAGI (reference sequence). V was clipped by 5 bases and J by 5 bases, with 13 bases between them. There are 14 residues in the CDR3.

This clone was detected only a few times. CDR3 amino acids: CASSPGDGELFF. CDR3 bases: TGTGCCAGCTCACCCGGGGACGGGGAGCTGTTTTTT. The rearrangement links TRBV18 to TRBJ2-2; maybe TRBD2 (5 bases). Germline loops: CDR1 KGHSH, CDR2 LQKENI. V dropped 3 bases and J dropped 7 bases, with 6 bases sitting between them. The CDR3 contains 12 residues.

In its sample, this clone was seen once. The V call is TRBV10-3, the J call TRBJ1-2; D gene ambiguous. From germline, CDR1 is ENHRY and CDR2 SYGVKD. The CDR3 has 12 amino acids. Between the trimmed V and J ends, which lost 5 bases and 6 bases, there was a span of 10 bases. The CDR3 DNA sequence: TGTGCCATCAGTCGCCGGGAAGATGGCTACACCTTC. This codes for CAISRREDGYTF.

V and J are TRBV4-3 and TRBJ2-1; TRBD1 agrees at 12 bases. J lost 7 bases, V lost 4 bases, and 5 bases had no gene match. The CDR3 length is 15 residues. The germline V gene encodes CDR1 LGHNA and CDR2 YSLEER. The CDR3 DNA reads TGCGCCAGCAGCCCCGGGACAGGGGGCGTAAATGAGCAGTTCTTC. This codes for CASSPGTGGVNEQFF.

The rearrangement links TRBV11-3 to TRBJ1-2; the D is unclear. Germline V gene sequence: CDR1 SGHNT, CDR2 YENEEA. Between the trimmed V and J ends, which lost 5 bases and 6 bases, there was a span of 10 bases. CDR3 length: 12 residues. As DNA, the CDR3 is TGTGCCAGCAGCCAAGACACTGATGGCTACACCTTC. This codes for CASSQDTDGYTF.

The V and J genes are TRBV6-1 and TRBJ2-7; 11 bases map to TRBD2. This CDR3 region has 15 residues. The V gene's germline CDR1 is MNHNS and CDR2 SASEGT. V trimming: 8 bases; J trimming: 6 bases; junction bases outside the gene matches: 12. The CDR3 here is CASGPWIAGGLEQYF. CDR3 coding DNA: TGTGCCAGCGGCCCATGGATAGCGGGGGGGCTCGAGCAGTACTTC.

The genes are TRBV5-6 and TRBJ2-1; TRBD1 matches at 7 bases. CDR3 length equals 12 residues. CDR1 is SGHDT, CDR2 YYEEEE, per germline. V lost 3 bases and J lost 15; bases outside the gene matches: 9. CDR3 in amino acids: CASSYNDRVPFF. DNA of the CDR3: TGTGCCAGCAGCTACAACGACAGGGTCCCGTTCTTC.

V is TRBV30 and J is TRBJ1-2; 8 bases fit TRBD1. With V trimmed by 5 bases and J by 5 bases, 4 bases remained unmatched. Germline CDR1 GTSNPN, CDR2 SVGIG (reference sequence). CDR3 length equals 12 residues. CDR3 sequence: CAWQGAWYGYTF. CDR3 bases: TGTGCCTGGCAGGGGGCGTGGTATGGCTACACCTTC.

The chain joins TRBV7-3 to TRBJ2-2; a possible D gene is TRBD1 (6 bases). Between the trimmed V and J ends, which lost 2 bases and 4 bases, there was a span of 14 bases. CDR3 length equals 16 residues. From germline, CDR1 is SGHTA and CDR2 FQGTGA. CDR3 loop: CASSLLGGGGTGELFF. CDR3 bases: TGTGCCAGCAGCTTATTAGGTGGGGGCGGCACCGGGGAGCTGTTTTTT. Drawing the rest from reference TRBV7-3 and TRBJ2-2, the complete variable domain is GAGVSQTPSNKVTEKGKYVELRCDPISGHTALYWYRQSLGQGPEFLIYFQGTGAADDSGLPNDRFFAVRPEGSVSTLKIQRTERGDSAVYLCASSLLGGGGTGELFFGEGSRLTVL.

The CDR3 region is CASSPPWAPEQYF. In DNA form, the CDR3 reads TGTGCCAGCAGCCCCCCTTGGGCCCCCGAGCAGTACTTC. This chain links TRBV7-2 with TRBJ2-7; no definite D call. The CDR3 sequence is 13 residues long. The V and J ends lost 5 bases and 6 bases respectively, with 14 bases between them. Germline V gene data show CDR1 as SGHTA and CDR2 as FQGNSA. The full variable domain, with the rest looked up from reference TRBV7-2 and TRBJ2-7, is GAGVSQSPSNKVTEKGKDVELRCDPISGHTALYWYRQSLGQGLEFLIYFQGNSAPDKSGLPSDRFSAERTGGSVSTLTIQRTQQEDSAVYLCASSPPWAPEQYFGPGTRLTVT.

This chain joins TRBV5-8 and TRBJ1-2, with 7 bases that match TRBD1. Germline V CDR1 and CDR2: SGHTS, YDEGEE. The length of the CDR3 is 13 residues. Trimming removed 6 bases from V and 8 bases from J; junction bases left unmatched: 10. The CDR3 region has the DNA TGTGCCAGCACCCCGACAGGGAGTATAGGCTACACCTTC. It yields the protein CASTPTGSIGYTF. The entire variable domain, with the rest obtained from reference TRBV5-8 and TRBJ1-2, is as follows: EAGVTQSPTHLIKTRGQQATLRCSPISGHTSVYWYQQALGLGLQFLLWYDEGEERNRGNFPPRFSGRQFPNYSSELNVNALELEDSALYLCASTPTGSIGYTFGSGTRLTVV.

The chain carries TRBV5-8 and TRBJ2-3; D uncertain. V was shortened by 0 bases and J by 1 base, with 12 bases between the two germline ends. CDR3 length: 16 amino acids. CDR1 is SGHTS and CDR2 is YDEGEE in the germline V gene. This chain's CDR3 is CASSLGAVPGTDTQYF. The DNA of the CDR3 is TGTGCCAGCAGCTTGGGGGCAGTGCCTGGCACAGATACGCAGTATTTT.

The gene calls are TRBV18 and TRBJ2-5, with D tentatively TRBD1 (5 bases). V was shortened by 4 bases and J by 5 bases, with 17 bases between the two germline ends. CDR1 is KGHSH and CDR2 is LQKENI in the germline V gene. The CDR3 extends over 15 amino acids. The CDR3 DNA is TGTGCCAGCTCACGGGCAGGAGTCCCAGGGGAGACCCAGTACTTC. Its translation is CASSRAGVPGETQYF.

J is TRBJ2-2 and V is TRBV7-3, with 12 nucleotides matching TRBD2. V lost 0 bases and J lost 7; bases outside the gene matches: 0. Germline V lookup: CDR1 SGHTA, CDR2 FQGTGA. The CDR3 covers 15 residues. CDR3 in amino acids: CASSLTTSGGGELFF. The CDR3 coding sequence is TGTGCCAGCAGCTTAACGACTAGCGGGGGCGGGGAGCTGTTTTTT.

The chain uses TRBV13 and TRBJ1-2; 7 bases match TRBD1. V shed 4 bases, J shed 7 bases, and the junction held 9 bases outside the gene matches. Germline V gives CDR1 PRHDT, CDR2 FYEKMQ (reference sequence). The CDR3 length is 14 residues. CDR3 DNA: TGTGCCAGCAGCTCCCCAGACAGGGTTTTTGGCTACACCTTC. Amino acids: CASSSPDRVFGYTF.

The rearrangement uses TRBV6-5 and TRBJ1-5; D is possibly TRBD1 (6 bases). V was pared by 4 bases and J by 2 bases, with 12 bases between. CDR3 length: 15 amino acids. Germline CDR1 and CDR2: MNHEY and SVGAGI. CDR3 amino acids: CASSSQGIGNQPQHF. As DNA, the CDR3 is TGTGCCAGCAGTTCCCAGGGGATCGGCAATCAGCCCCAGCATTTT.

The genes are TRBV11-2 and TRBJ2-7, with D possibly matching TRBD1 (6 bases). Trimming shortened V by 4 bases and J by 5 bases, and 9 bases separated the two germline ends. Germline CDR1 is SGHAT and CDR2 is FQNNGV. The CDR3 spans 12 residues. The CDR3 protein is CASSSGAHEQYF. CDR3 coding DNA: TGTGCCAGCAGCTCAGGGGCCCACGAGCAGTACTTC.

The chain combines TRBV6-1 with TRBJ2-3; 10 nucleotides agree with TRBD2. The V segment lost 9 bases and the J segment 5 bases; nucleotides outside the gene matches: 11. The length of the CDR3 is 15 residues. Germline V gene lookup returns CDR1 MNHNS and CDR2 SASEGT. The CDR3: CARRGAGGREDTQYF. The CDR3 coding sequence is TGTGCCAGGAGGGGAGCGGGGGGGCGGGAAGATACGCAGTATTTT.

The chain couples TRBV28 to TRBJ2-2, with TRBD2 matching 9 bases. The CDR3 totals 16 residues. V was pared by 6 bases and J by 1 base, with 6 bases of the junction left unmatched. Germline V CDR1 and CDR2: MDHEN, SYDVKM. This chain's CDR3 is CASSVAGAENTGELFF. CDR3 DNA sequence: TGTGCCAGCAGCGTAGCGGGGGCCGAGAACACCGGGGAGCTGTTTTTT.

The chain uses TRBV30 and TRBJ1-5; the D gene is possibly TRBD1 (6 bases). This CDR3 has 13 residues. Germline V CDR1 and CDR2: GTSNPN, SVGIG (reference sequence). Trimming took off 0 bases at V and 6 bases at J, with 9 bases between the two ends. DNA of the CDR3: TGTGCCTGGAGTGTACAGGGTGTTCAGCCCCAGCATTTT. As protein: CAWSVQGVQPQHF.

This chain uses TRBV4-2 with TRBJ2-3; 7 bases map to TRBD1. The CDR3 consists of 20 residues. Germline V lookup: CDR1 LGHNA, CDR2 YNFKEQ. Trimming took 0 bases from V and 0 from J; bases not matched to a gene: 15. The CDR3 sequence: CASSQDDFAGTDLSTDTQYF. The CDR3 region has the DNA TGTGCCAGCAGCCAAGACGACTTCGCCGGGACAGATTTAAGCACAGATACGCAGTATTTT.

This sequence joins TRBV4-1 and TRBJ1-2; 8 nucleotides match TRBD1. Germline V gene sequence: CDR1 MGHRA, CDR2 YSYEKL. Trimming removed 2 bases from V and 8 bases from J; junction bases left unmatched: 10. The CDR3 consists of 15 residues. In DNA, the CDR3 is TGCGCCAGCAGCCAACAGGGGGCAGGATCGAAAGGCTACACCTTC. Its translation is CASSQQGAGSKGYTF.

V usage is TRBV30 and J usage is TRBJ1-2; TRBD1 matches at 10 bases. The length of the CDR3 is 14 residues. Germline CDR1 is GTSNPN and CDR2 is SVGIG (reference sequence). The V segment lost 5 bases and the J segment 5 bases; nucleotides outside the gene matches: 8. The DNA of the CDR3 is TGTGCCTGGTTAGGTCCGGGACAGGGGTATGGCTACACCTTC. Protein: CAWLGPGQGYGYTF.

This chain links TRBV5-8 with TRBJ1-5; maybe TRBD1 (6 bases). Looked up from germline, CDR1 is SGHTS and CDR2 is YDEGEE. This CDR3 region has 14 residues. V dropped 9 bases and J dropped 0 bases, with 13 bases sitting between them. CDR3 coding DNA: TGTGCCACCACGGGACAACTTAGCAATCAGCCCCAGCATTTT. It yields the protein CATTGQLSNQPQHF.

The chain uses TRBV10-2 and TRBJ1-1; a weak D match, TRBD1 (6 bases). The CDR3 runs to 14 residues. Germline values: CDR1 WSHSY, CDR2 SAAADI. Trimming took off 6 bases at V and 4 bases at J, with 15 bases between the two ends. This chain's CDR3 is CASRPGVTGTEAFF. CDR3 nucleotides: TGCGCCAGCAGGCCAGGGGTAACGGGCACTGAAGCTTTCTTT.

On this clone itself: This CDR3 is missing its conserved last phenylalanine or tryptophan, likely due to a read error. No DNA is shown, since the ends of the CDR3 on it are uncertain; the CDR3 is the one TCRdb lists. The J gene is TRBJ2-3, the V gene TRBV11-2; the D call TRBD2 from the table was never checked on the DNA. The CDR3 extends over 11 residues, inclusive of both ends. Germline-derived CDR1 and CDR2 are SGHAT and FQNNGV. The CDR3 loop reads CASSLGGAATV.

V gene TRBV11-2 combines with J gene TRBJ1-1; tentatively, D is TRBD1 (5 bases). Per germline, CDR1 SGHAT and CDR2 FQNNGV. The CDR3 has 15 amino acids. Trimming removed 1 base from V and 1 base from J, with 10 bases in between. As DNA, the CDR3 is TGTGCCAGCAGCTTAGCGGCGGGGCGGAACACTGAAGCTTTCTTT. Translation gives CASSLAAGRNTEAFF. Full variable domain (rest looked up from reference TRBV11-2 and TRBJ1-1): EAGVAQSPRYKIIEKRQSVAFWCNPISGHATLYWYQQILGQGPKLLIQFQNNGVVDDSQLPKDRFSAERLKGVDSTLKIQPAKLEDSAVYLCASSLAAGRNTEAFFGQGTRLTVV.

The chain employs TRBV4-1 and TRBJ1-3; 7 nucleotides match TRBD1. From germline, CDR1 is MGHRA and CDR2 YSYEKL. The CDR3 spans 15 residues. With 1 base clipped from V and 5 bases from J, the junction kept 5 bases outside the gene matches. The CDR3 region is CASSQGQGERNTIYF. The CDR3 bases are TGCGCCAGCAGCCAAGGACAGGGAGAGAGAAACACCATATATTTT.

The rearrangement links TRBV12-5 to TRBJ1-6, with 10 positions matching TRBD1. The CDR3 runs 16 residues. Germline CDR1 LGHNT, CDR2 FRNRAP. The V gene end was trimmed by 1 base and the J gene end by 10 bases; junction bases not matched to a gene: 7. CDR3: CASGLGDRGRRSPLHF. CDR3 in DNA: TGTGCTAGTGGTTTGGGGGACAGGGGTCGGAGATCACCCCTCCACTTT. The variable domain in full, with the rest retrieved from reference TRBV12-5 and TRBJ1-6, is DARVTQTPRHKVTEMGQEVTMRCQPILGHNTVFWYRQTMMQGLELLAYFRNRAPLDDSGMPKDRFSAEMPDATLATLKIQPSEPRDSAVYFCASGLGDRGRRSPLHFGNGTRLTVT.